This passage covers 21 T cell receptor beta chains from one sample sequenced in a study of response to subunit inactivated influenza vaccine (dated by TCRdb to between 2017 and 2018). What the time point label conveys for this sample: more than 35 days after influenza vaccine administration. Preparation of the library involved RT-PCR. The run used an Illumina HiSeq 2500. TCRdb reanalyzed the raw reads on its own, using fastp at Q25 for trimming and MiXCR for clone calling, and kept in-frame beta chains. Each entry is one CDR3 protein sequence, shown with its most common DNA and genes. This sample is represented by over 450,000 distinct CDR3 sequences; under 15% of them were singletons. In total, the top ten clones hold roughly 14% of the sample. The specimen comprised PBMCs from blood, sampled roughly 45 days after vaccination. All receptors derive from a man between 50 and 59 years old who received an inactivated influenza vaccine. Donor details come from another sample of the same person, matched by shared clones.

This clonotype was counted many times. CDR3 in amino acids: CSAREWGNTIYF. CDR3 bases: TGCAGTGCCAGGGAGTGGGGAAACACCATATATTTT. The chain combines TRBV20-1 with TRBJ1-3; the D gene is possibly TRBD1 (5 bases). Germline V gives CDR1 DFQATT, CDR2 SNEGSKA (reference sequence). V lost 6 bases and J 4 bases, leaving 10 bases between the germline ends. This CDR3 spans 12 amino acids.

This clonotype has just a few counts. This chain uses TRBV7-9 with TRBJ2-6; the D is unclear. The length of the CDR3 is 15 residues. V lost 6 bases to trimming and J lost 0 bases, with 9 bases between them. Germline CDR1 is SEHNR and CDR2 is FQNEAQ (reference sequence). The CDR3: CASRRINSGANVLTF. In nucleotides, the CDR3 is TGTGCCAGCAGGAGAATCAACTCTGGGGCCAACGTCCTGACTTTC.

At least ten counts were recorded for this clonotype. The V and J genes are TRBV10-2 and TRBJ1-2; perhaps TRBD1 as D (5 bases). CDR1 WSHSY and CDR2 SAAADI come from the germline V gene. V was clipped by 4 bases and J by 3 bases, with 12 bases between them. The CDR3 covers 14 residues. DNA of the CDR3: TGCGCCAGCAGTGGTACGGACAACCACTATGGCTACACCTTC. Its protein is CASSGTDNHYGYTF.

This clonotype was counted between two and nine times. The chain recombines TRBV19 with TRBJ1-2, with no clear D. This CDR3 spans 12 amino acids. Per the germline V gene, CDR1 is LNHDA and CDR2 is SQIVND (reference sequence). Trimming took off 2 bases at V and 8 bases at J, with 9 bases between the two ends. The CDR3 protein is CASSIPPWGYTF. The CDR3 DNA is TGTGCCAGTAGTATACCCCCGTGGGGCTACACCTTC.

This clonotype was seen a few times. The J gene is TRBJ2-7, the V gene TRBV12-3 or TRBV12-4, with D perhaps matching TRBD2 (5 bases). The CDR3 is 17 residues long. Trimming cost V 3 bases and J 0 bases, with 18 bases left between them. The CDR3 sequence: CASSFRSTSMSSYEQYF. The CDR3 DNA is TGTGCCAGCAGTTTCCGCTCTACTAGTATGAGCTCCTACGAGCAGTACTTC.

The chain uses TRBV29-1 and TRBJ2-7; 7 nucleotides match TRBD1. CDR1 SQVTM and CDR2 ANQGSEA come from the germline V gene. The CDR3 is 15 amino acids. The V and J ends lost 1 base and 1 base, in that order; junction bases with no gene match: 7. CDR3 in amino acids: CSVEGDRETSYEQYF. CDR3 in DNA: TGCAGCGTTGAAGGTGACAGGGAAACATCCTACGAGCAGTACTTC.

The sample holds many counts of this clonotype. This chain connects TRBV12-3 or TRBV12-4 to TRBJ2-3, with D uncertain. The length of the CDR3 is 14 residues. V was trimmed by 2 bases and J by 0 bases, leaving 6 bases between them. In DNA form, the CDR3 reads TGTGCCAGCAGTTTACGGGCCAGCACAGATACGCAGTATTTT. This translates into CASSLRASTDTQYF.

The rearrangement joins TRBV10-3 to TRBJ2-7; tentatively, D is TRBD1 or TRBD2 (6 bases each). Trimming took 6 bases from V and 1 from J, leaving 10 bases between them. Germline CDR1 is ENHRY and CDR2 is SYGVKD. The CDR3 has 13 residues. In DNA, the CDR3 is TGTGCCATCAGGGAGGGGGATTCCTACGAGCAGTACTTC. The encoded protein is CAIREGDSYEQYF.

There are many counts of this clonotype. The rearrangement links TRBV6-1 to TRBJ1-6, with D tentatively TRBD1 (6 bases). V gave up 6 bases and J gave up 8 bases, with 23 bases separating them. This CDR3 region has 17 residues. Per germline, CDR1 MNHNS and CDR2 SASEGT. CDR3 coding DNA: TGTGCCAGCAGAAACCCTGACAGGCACGGTCATCATTCACCCCTCCACTTT. It is translated as CASRNPDRHGHHSPLHF.

The chain couples TRBV4-3 to TRBJ2-2; either TRBD1 or TRBD2 may fit D (6 bases each). The V gene lost 0 bases and the J gene lost 3 bases, with 14 bases spanning the gap. The V gene's germline CDR1 is LGHNA and CDR2 YSLEER. The CDR3 has 17 amino acids. DNA of the CDR3: TGCGCCAGCAGCCAAGAGGAGGGGGTCGGTTACACCGGGGAGCTGTTTTTT. Its protein product is CASSQEEGVGYTGELFF.

The CDR3 region is CASSRDRFTDTQYF. The DNA of the CDR3 is TGTGCCAGCAGCCGGGACAGATTCACAGATACGCAGTATTTT. This rearrangement joins TRBV11-3 to TRBJ2-3; TRBD1 matches 7 bases. The V and J ends lost 5 bases and 2 bases, in that order; junction bases with no gene match: 4. The germline CDR1 and CDR2 sequences are SGHNT and YENEEA. This CDR3 is built from 14 residues.

This clonotype has more than one count but fewer than ten. CDR3 sequence (DNA): TGCGCCAGCAGCTTGACCCAGAACACTGAAGCTTTCTTT. Its protein is CASSLTQNTEAFF. This chain links TRBV5-1 with TRBJ1-1; D remains unclear. The length of the CDR3 is 13 residues. CDR1 and CDR2 from the germline V gene are SGHRS and YFSETQ. The V end lost 1 base, the J end lost 1 base, and 5 bases lay between the germline ends.

This clonotype was seen many times. The rearrangement uses TRBV20-1 and TRBJ2-3, with 8 nucleotides matching TRBD2. The CDR3 extends over 16 amino acids. Germline trimming cut 0 bases from V and 5 bases from J; bases unmatched to any gene: 10. Germline V gene data show CDR1 as DFQATT and CDR2 as SNEGSKA (reference sequence). CDR3 protein: CSARDARGGLGDTQYF. For the CDR3, the DNA is TGCAGTGCTAGAGATGCACGGGGGGGCCTGGGAGATACGCAGTATTTT.

The chain employs TRBV24-1 and TRBJ2-2; TRBD2 aligns across 15 bases. Germline trimming cut 4 bases from V and 3 bases from J; bases unmatched to any gene: 8. Germline V lookup: CDR1 KGHDR, CDR2 SFDVKD. This CDR3 has 19 residues. Written as DNA, the CDR3 is TGTGCCACCAGTGACTCCCTGGGACTAGCGGGAGGTTACACCGGGGAGCTGTTTTTT. Residues: CATSDSLGLAGGYTGELFF.

The chain is built from TRBV20-1 and TRBJ2-7; possibly TRBD1 for D (5 bases). Per the germline V gene, CDR1 is DFQATT and CDR2 is SNEGSKA (reference sequence). This CDR3 is 15 amino acids long. V was shortened by 6 bases and J by 2 bases, with 20 bases between the two germline ends. The CDR3 DNA reads as TGCAGTGCCAGGGATGTAGTGGGGCAGACCTACGAGCAGTACTTC. Translation gives CSARDVVGQTYEQYF.

This clonotype was observed many times. The V and J genes are TRBV6-5 and TRBJ1-6; unclear D gene. V lost 6 bases and J lost 0, with 0 bases in between. Germline V gene lookup returns CDR1 MNHEY and CDR2 SVGAGI. The CDR3 runs to 12 residues. The CDR3 region is CASSSYNSPLHF. The CDR3 nucleotides read TGTGCCAGCAGCTCCTATAATTCACCCCTCCACTTT.

This clonotype was counted a few times. The rearrangement uses TRBV6-4 and TRBJ2-7; D is unclear. CDR3 size: 17 residues. Per the germline V gene, CDR1 is MRHNA and CDR2 is SNTAGT. V shed 2 bases and J shed 0 bases, with 17 bases lying between them. The CDR3 spells CASSDPLNSANSYEQYF. The CDR3, as DNA: TGTGCCAGCAGTGACCCTTTAAATTCGGCCAACTCCTACGAGCAGTACTTC.

The CDR3 loop reads CASTLTDTQYF. CDR3 DNA: TGTGCCTCCACACTCACAGATACGCAGTATTTT. The rearrangement joins TRBV30 to TRBJ2-3; D uncertain. The CDR3 has 11 amino acids. Trimming shortened V by 7 bases and J by 2 bases, and 7 bases separated the two germline ends. The germline V gene has CDR1 GTSNPN and CDR2 SVGIG (reference sequence).

This chain connects TRBV10-3 to TRBJ2-2; D is unclear. This CDR3 has 13 amino acids. V lost 9 bases and J 2 bases, leaving 10 bases between the germline ends. Germline CDR1 ENHRY, CDR2 SYGVKD. Here the CDR3 DNA reads TGTGCCATGGCTCAGGTTAACACCGGGGAGCTGTTTTTT. This translates into CAMAQVNTGELFF.

This rearrangement joins TRBV7-2 to TRBJ2-7; D possibly corresponds to TRBD2 (5 bases). Germline CDR1 SGHTA, CDR2 FQGNSA. Trimming removed 0 bases at V and 0 bases at J, with 15 bases between. The CDR3 extends over 17 amino acids. CDR3 nucleotides: TGTGCCAGCAGCTTAGCGGGCGTCGGCGGGTTCTCCTACGAGCAGTACTTC. It translates to CASSLAGVGGFSYEQYF. Using reference TRBV7-2 and TRBJ2-7 for the parts outside the CDR3, the full variable domain is GAGVSQSPSNKVTEKGKDVELRCDPISGHTALYWYRQSLGQGLEFLIYFQGNSAPDKSGLPSDRFSAERTGGSVSTLTIQRTQQEDSAVYLCASSLAGVGGFSYEQYFGPGTRLTVT.

This clonotype occurred a few times. The genes are TRBV25-1 and TRBJ2-2; D could derive from TRBD1 or TRBD2 (5 bases each). The CDR3 sequence is 14 residues long. V lost 4 bases to trimming and J lost 1 base, with 7 bases between them. From germline, CDR1 is MGHDK and CDR2 SYGVNS. This CDR3 reads CASSGGGNTGELFF. The CDR3, as DNA: TGTGCCAGCAGTGGTGGGGGGAACACCGGGGAGCTGTTTTTT.